The TCR beta chain under discussion was sequenced for a study of molecular identifiers for immune sequencing clone quantification. This clonotype was seen just once. Its antigen is not identified. A much larger clonotype is one base distant, so this may be a read error. Since the CDR3 does not end with the conserved phenylalanine or tryptophan, this likely comes from a read error. CDR1 is LGHNA, CDR2 YSLEER, per germline. This CDR3 comprises 14 residues. The junction had 6 bases not matched to a gene; V was cut back by 6 bases and J by 3 bases. Each CDR3 protein gets one entry after TCRdb re-called the PCR reads with MiXCR. The sample contains about 97,000 distinct CDR3 sequences, approximately 24% of which appear only once. The study, taken as a whole, reports: Whereas naive cells kept under 1% of molecules in clones above 20 RNA copies, such clones held over 97% in effectors.

The sequencing sample was made of naive CD8+ T cells from blood, with Jurkat cell RNA spiked in. Noted subset: FACS-sorted CD8+CD4-CCR7+CD45RA+ naive T cells. The rearrangement links TRBV4-3 to TRBJ2-7, with 9 bases identical to TRBD1. The sequence was obtained from a human donor in good health. Some libraries in this study had Jurkat cell RNA spiked in. This CDR3 is CASSAGQGSYEQYI. The DNA for the CDR3 is TGCGCCAGCAGTGCCGGACAGGGGAGCTACGAGCAGTACATC.